This T cell receptor (beta chain) was sequenced in a study of regulatory T cells in long-lasting Graves disease. Notes on the study in general: Favored usage of TRBV28, TRBJ1-2 and TRBJ2-5 was recorded in persistent disease. Sharing of public clonotypes was greater in persistent patients (about 2,500) than in new patients (around 930).

Time point denoted: persistent/refractory GD, antithyroid drugs over 5 years with positive TRAb. RNA extracted from PBMCs served as the sequencing template. About this clonotype itself: Its antigen is not known.

The CDR3 runs to 13 residues. Deletions cut 7 bases from V and 6 bases from J, with 15 bases between. Arm-PCR of CDR3 regions and iRepertoire HTBI primers were used to build TCR beta libraries. TCRdb re-called the multiplex PCR reads through MiXCR, storing one row per CDR3 protein. The sample yields approximately 440,000 distinct CDR3 sequences, around 24% seen once. The sequence came from a female donor with Graves disease. The input for sequencing was peripheral blood mononuclear cells (PBMCs), taken when the disease was refractory, from a patient treated with antithyroid drugs. The chain is built from TRBV12-3 or TRBV12-4 and TRBJ1-1; no definite D call. The CDR3 protein is CASNRDGVAEAFF. In DNA form, the CDR3 reads TGTGCCAGCAACCGAGATGGCGTCGCTGAAGCTTTCTTT.